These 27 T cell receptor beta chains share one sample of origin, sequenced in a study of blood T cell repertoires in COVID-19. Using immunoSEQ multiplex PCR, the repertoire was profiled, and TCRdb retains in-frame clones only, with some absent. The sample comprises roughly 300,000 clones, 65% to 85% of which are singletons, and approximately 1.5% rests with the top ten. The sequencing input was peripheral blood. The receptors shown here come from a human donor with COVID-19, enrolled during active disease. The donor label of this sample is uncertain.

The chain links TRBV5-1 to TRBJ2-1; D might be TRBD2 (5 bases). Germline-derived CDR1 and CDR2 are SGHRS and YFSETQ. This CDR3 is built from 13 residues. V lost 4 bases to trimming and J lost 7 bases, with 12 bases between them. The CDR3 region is CASSPLLGNEQFF. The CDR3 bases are TGCGCCAGCAGCCCCCTACTAGGAAATGAGCAGTTCTTC.

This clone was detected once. The CDR3 loop is CASSLDGAGEADTQYF. CDR3 coding DNA: TGCGCCAGCAGCTTGGACGGGGCGGGAGAGGCAGATACGCAGTATTTT. The rearrangement uses TRBV5-1 and TRBJ2-3; 7 nucleotides agree with TRBD2. Per the germline V gene, CDR1 is SGHRS and CDR2 is YFSETQ. J was trimmed by 4 bases and V by 0 bases; bases with no gene match: 8. The CDR3 is 16 amino acids.

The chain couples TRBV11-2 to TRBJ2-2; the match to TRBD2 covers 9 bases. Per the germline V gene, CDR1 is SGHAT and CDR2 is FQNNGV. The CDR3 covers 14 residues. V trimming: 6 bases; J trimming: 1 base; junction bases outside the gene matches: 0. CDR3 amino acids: CASSSGRNTGELFF. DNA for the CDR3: TGTGCCAGCAGTAGCGGGAGGAACACCGGGGAGCTGTTTTTT.

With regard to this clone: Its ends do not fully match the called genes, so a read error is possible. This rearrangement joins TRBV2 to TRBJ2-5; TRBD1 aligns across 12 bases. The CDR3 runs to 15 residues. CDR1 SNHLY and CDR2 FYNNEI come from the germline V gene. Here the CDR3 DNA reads TGTGCCGGCAGCCGGGACAGGGGGCCCCAAGAGACCCAGTACTTC. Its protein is CAGSRDRGPQETQYF.

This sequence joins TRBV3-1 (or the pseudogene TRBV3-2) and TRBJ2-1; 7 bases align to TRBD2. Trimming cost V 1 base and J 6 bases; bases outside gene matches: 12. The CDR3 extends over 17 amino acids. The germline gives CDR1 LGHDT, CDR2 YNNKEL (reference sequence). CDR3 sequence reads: CASSQVGGRAVSNEQFF. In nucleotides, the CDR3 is TGTGCCAGCAGCCAAGTGGGGGGGAGGGCCGTCTCCAATGAGCAGTTCTTC.

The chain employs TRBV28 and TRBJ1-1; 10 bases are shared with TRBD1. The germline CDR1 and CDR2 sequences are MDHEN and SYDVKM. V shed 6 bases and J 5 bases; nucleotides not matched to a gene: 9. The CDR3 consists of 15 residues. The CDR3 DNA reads TGTGCCAGCAGATTAATGGGACAGGGGTTGACTGAAGCTTTCTTT. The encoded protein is CASRLMGQGLTEAFF.

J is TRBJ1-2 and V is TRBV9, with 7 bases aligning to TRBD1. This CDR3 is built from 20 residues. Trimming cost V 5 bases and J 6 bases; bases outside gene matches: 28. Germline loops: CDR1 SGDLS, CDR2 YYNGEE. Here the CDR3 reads CASRRTGDVFSGSRVDGYTF. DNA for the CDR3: TGTGCCAGCAGGAGGACAGGAGACGTATTTTCAGGCTCGCGCGTAGATGGCTACACCTTC.

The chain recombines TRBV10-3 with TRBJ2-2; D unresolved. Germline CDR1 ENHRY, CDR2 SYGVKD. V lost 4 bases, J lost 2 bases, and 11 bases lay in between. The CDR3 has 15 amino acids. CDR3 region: CAISGSATNTGELFF. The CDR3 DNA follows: TGTGCCATCAGTGGGTCGGCAACAAACACCGGGGAGCTGTTTTTT.

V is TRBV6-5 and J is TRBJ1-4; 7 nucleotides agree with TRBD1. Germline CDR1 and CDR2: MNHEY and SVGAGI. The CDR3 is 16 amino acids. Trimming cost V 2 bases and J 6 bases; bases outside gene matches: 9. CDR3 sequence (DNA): TGTGCCAGCAGTTACGATTCCGGACAGGTTTATGAAAAACTGTTTTTT. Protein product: CASSYDSGQVYEKLFF.

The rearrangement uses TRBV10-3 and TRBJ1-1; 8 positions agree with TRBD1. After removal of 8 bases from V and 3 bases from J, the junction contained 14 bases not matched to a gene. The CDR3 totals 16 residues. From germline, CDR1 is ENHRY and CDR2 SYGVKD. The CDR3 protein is CAIQIGRGLRDTEAFF. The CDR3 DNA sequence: TGTGCCATCCAAATCGGCAGGGGGCTACGGGACACTGAAGCTTTCTTT.

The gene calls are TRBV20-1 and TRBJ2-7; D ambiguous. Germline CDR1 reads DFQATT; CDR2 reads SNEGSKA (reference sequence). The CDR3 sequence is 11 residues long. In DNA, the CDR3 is TGCAGCCAACTAAGAGGCTACGAGCAGTACTTC. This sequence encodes CSQLRGYEQYF.

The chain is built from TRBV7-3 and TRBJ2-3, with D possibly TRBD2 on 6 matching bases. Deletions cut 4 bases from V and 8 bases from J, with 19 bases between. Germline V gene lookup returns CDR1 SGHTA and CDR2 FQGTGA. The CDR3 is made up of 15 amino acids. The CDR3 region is CASSSRTIPMGTQYF. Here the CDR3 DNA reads TGTGCCAGCAGCTCCCGGACTATCCCGATGGGTACGCAGTATTTT.

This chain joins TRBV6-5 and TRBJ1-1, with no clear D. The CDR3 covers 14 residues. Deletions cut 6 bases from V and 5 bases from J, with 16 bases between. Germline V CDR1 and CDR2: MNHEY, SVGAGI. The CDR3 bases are TGTGCCAGCAGGACTGAATCGAGGAGGACTGAAGCTTTCTTT. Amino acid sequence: CASRTESRRTEAFF.

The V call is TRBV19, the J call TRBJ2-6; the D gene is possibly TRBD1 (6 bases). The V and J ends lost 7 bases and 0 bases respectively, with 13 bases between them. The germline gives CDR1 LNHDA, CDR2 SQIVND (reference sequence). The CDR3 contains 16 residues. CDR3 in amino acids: CASTKTGNSGANVLTF. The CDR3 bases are TGTGCCAGTACTAAGACAGGCAACTCTGGGGCCAACGTCCTGACTTTC.

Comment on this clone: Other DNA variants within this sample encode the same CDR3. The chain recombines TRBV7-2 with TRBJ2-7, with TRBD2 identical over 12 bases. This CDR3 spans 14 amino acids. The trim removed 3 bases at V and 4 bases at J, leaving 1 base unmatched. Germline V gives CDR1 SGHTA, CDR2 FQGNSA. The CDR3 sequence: CASSLTSGSYEQYF. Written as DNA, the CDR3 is TGTGCCAGCAGCTTGACTAGCGGGAGTTACGAGCAGTACTTC.

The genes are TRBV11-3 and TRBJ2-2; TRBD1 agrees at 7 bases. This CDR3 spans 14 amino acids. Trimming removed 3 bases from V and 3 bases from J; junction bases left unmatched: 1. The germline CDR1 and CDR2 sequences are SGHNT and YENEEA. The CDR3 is CASSFQGDTGELFF. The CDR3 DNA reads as TGTGCCAGCAGCTTTCAGGGGGACACCGGGGAGCTGTTTTTT. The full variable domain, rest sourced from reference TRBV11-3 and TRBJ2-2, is EAGVVQSPRYKIIEKKQPVAFWCNPISGHNTLYWYLQNLGQGPELLIRYENEEAVDDSQLPKDRFSAERLKGVDSTLKIQPAELGDSAVYLCASSFQGDTGELFFGEGSRLTVL.

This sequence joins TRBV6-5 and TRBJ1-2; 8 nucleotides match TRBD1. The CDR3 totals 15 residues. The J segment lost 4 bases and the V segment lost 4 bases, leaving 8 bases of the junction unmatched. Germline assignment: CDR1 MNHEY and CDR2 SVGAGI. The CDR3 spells CASSLYRGESYGYTF. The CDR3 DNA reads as TGTGCCAGCAGTTTATACAGGGGGGAGAGCTATGGCTACACCTTC.

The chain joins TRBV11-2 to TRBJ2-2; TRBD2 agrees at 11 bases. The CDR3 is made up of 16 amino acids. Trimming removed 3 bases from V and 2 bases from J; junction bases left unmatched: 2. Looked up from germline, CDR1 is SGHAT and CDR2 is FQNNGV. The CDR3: CASSFGTSGNTGELFF. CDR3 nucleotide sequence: TGTGCCAGCAGCTTTGGGACTAGCGGAAACACCGGGGAGCTGTTTTTT.

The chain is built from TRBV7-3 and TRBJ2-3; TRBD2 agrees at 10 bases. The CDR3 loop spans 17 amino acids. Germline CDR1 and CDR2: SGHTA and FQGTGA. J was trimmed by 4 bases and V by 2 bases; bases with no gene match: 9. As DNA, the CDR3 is TGTGCCAGCAGCTTATCCCCTAGCGGGAGCGGCCCAGATACGCAGTATTTT. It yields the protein CASSLSPSGSGPDTQYF.

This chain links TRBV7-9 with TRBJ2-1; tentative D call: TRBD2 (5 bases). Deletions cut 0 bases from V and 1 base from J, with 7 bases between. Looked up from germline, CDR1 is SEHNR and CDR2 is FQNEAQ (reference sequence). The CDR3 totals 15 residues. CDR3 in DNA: TGTGCCAGCAGCTTAGCAGGGAGTTCCTACAATGAGCAGTTCTTC. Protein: CASSLAGSSYNEQFF.

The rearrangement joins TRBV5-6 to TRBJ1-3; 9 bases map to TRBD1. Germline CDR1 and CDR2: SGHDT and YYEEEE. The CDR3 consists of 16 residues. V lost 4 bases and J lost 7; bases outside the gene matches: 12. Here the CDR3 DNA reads TGTGCCAGCAGCGTGATGACAGGGGGTACAGGGAACACCATATATTTT. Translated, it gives CASSVMTGGTGNTIYF.

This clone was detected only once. CDR3 coding DNA: TGCGCCAGCAGCCGTGACAGGGGGCGGGATTATAATGAAAAACTGTTTTTT. It codes for CASSRDRGRDYNEKLFF. The rearrangement links TRBV5-1 to TRBJ1-4; 10 bases align to TRBD1. The V gene end was trimmed by 4 bases and the J gene end by 4 bases; junction bases not matched to a gene: 10. Germline V CDR1 and CDR2: SGHRS, YFSETQ. CDR3 size: 17 residues.

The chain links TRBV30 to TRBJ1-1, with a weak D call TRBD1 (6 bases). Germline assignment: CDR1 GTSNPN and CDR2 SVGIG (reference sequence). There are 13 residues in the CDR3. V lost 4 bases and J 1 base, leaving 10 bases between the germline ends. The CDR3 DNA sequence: TGTGCCTGGATTGGACAGAGGAACACTGAAGCTTTCTTT. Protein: CAWIGQRNTEAFF.

CDR3 coding DNA: TGTGCCAGCAGCCAAGGTGGTGTCAGGCACTATGGCTACACCTTC. Its translation is CASSQGGVRHYGYTF. This chain uses TRBV3-1 (or the pseudogene TRBV3-2) with TRBJ1-2; no clear D gene. V lost 1 base to trimming and J lost 3 bases, with 12 bases between them. There are 15 residues in the CDR3. The germline V gene has CDR1 LGHDT and CDR2 YNNKEL (reference sequence).

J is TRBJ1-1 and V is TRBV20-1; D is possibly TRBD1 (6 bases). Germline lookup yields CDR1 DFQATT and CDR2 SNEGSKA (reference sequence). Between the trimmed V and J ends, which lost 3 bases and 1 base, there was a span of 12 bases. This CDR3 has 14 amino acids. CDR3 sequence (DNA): TGCAGTGCTAGTACTACAGGGCCGAACACTGAAGCTTTCTTT. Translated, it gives CSASTTGPNTEAFF.

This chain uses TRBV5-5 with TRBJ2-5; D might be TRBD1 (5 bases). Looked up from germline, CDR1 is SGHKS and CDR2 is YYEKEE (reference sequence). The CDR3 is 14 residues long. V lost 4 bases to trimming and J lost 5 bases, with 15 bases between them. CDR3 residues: CASSRLTAAETQYF. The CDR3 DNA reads TGTGCCAGCAGCCGCTTGACAGCTGCTGAGACCCAGTACTTC. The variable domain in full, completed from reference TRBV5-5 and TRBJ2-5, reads DAGVTQSPTHLIKTRGQQVTLRCSPISGHKSVSWYQQVLGQGPQFIFQYYEKEERGRGNFPDRFSARQFPNYSSELNVNALLLGDSALYLCASSRLTAAETQYFGPGTRLLVL.

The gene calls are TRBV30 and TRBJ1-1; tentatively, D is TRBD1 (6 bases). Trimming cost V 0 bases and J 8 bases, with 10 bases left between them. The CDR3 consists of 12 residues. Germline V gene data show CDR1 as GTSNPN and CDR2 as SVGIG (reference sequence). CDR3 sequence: CAWSVLGTEAFF. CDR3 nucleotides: TGTGCCTGGAGTGTACTAGGGACAGAAGCTTTCTTT.